Sequencing of this T cell receptor beta chain was carried out in a study of cytomegalovirus exposure and HLA in healthy donors. Study conclusions and caveats: The classifier was said to identify cytomegalovirus status with high specificity and sensitivity. Investigators reported approximately 170 TCR beta chains as tied to cytomegalovirus. TCR sequences were mostly rare, though some public TCRs occurred in many donors.

To note about this clone: Its target is not known.

There are 14 residues in the CDR3. CDR1 is MDHEN and CDR2 is SYDVKM in the germline V gene. Trimming removed 6 bases from V and 5 bases from J; junction bases left unmatched: 7. Clones were sequenced by immunoSEQ multiplex PCR, and TCRdb holds only the in-frame ones, with some missing. The table records some 220,000 clones, approximately 90% of them present only once. From the approximately 110-subject validation cohort, which was separate from the roughly 610-subject first cohort, the donors were drawn. Sequencing used PBMCs. This receptor was obtained from a woman between 18 and 30 years old in good health and CMV-seronegative. The chain recombines TRBV28 with TRBJ2-7, with 10 bases aligning to TRBD1. The CDR3 loop reads CASSVTGGLHEQYF. As DNA, the CDR3 is TGTGCCAGCAGCGTGACAGGGGGCTTACACGAGCAGTACTTC.